This TCR beta chain was recovered during a study of early T cells in non-severe SARS-CoV-2 infection. Overall study: Investigators sequenced bulk RNA drawn from unsorted whole blood, and chains remained unpaired.

This clonotype was detected only a few times. Looked up from germline, CDR1 is LNHDA and CDR2 is SQIVND (reference sequence). The CDR3 sequence is 14 residues long. With 3 bases removed from V and 8 bases from J, the gap between germline ends came to 16 bases. Researchers attached unique molecular identifiers to individual cDNA molecules. Via MiXCR, TCRdb re-called the 5' RACE reads, giving one row per CDR3 protein. The sample lists 60,000 or so distinct CDR3 sequences, approximately 10% seen once, with around 3.6% in the top ten. The receptor was derived from an adult who was a healthcare worker with PCR-confirmed SARS-CoV-2 infection or an uninfected control (not recorded which). The sequences come from whole blood, collected at baseline. The chain combines TRBV19 with TRBJ1-1; possible D gene TRBD1, 5 bases. DNA of the CDR3: TGTGCCAGTAGTATTGGGGGAGGAATGGCAGAAGCTTTCTTT. Translated, it gives CASSIGGGMAEAFF.